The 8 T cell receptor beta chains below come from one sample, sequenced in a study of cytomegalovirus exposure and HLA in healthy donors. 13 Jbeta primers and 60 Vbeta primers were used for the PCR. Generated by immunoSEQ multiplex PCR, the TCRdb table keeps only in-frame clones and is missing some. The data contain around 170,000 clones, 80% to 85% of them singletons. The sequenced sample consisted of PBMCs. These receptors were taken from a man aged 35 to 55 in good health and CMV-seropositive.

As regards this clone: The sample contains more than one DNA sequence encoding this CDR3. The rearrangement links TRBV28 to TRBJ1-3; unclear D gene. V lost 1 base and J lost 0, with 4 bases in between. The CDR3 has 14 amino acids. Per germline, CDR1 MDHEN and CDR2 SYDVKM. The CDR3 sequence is CASSLSGSGNTIYF. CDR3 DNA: TGTGCCAGCAGTTTATCGGGCTCTGGAAACACCATATATTTT. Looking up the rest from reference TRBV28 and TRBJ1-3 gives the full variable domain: DVKVTQSSRYLVKRTGEKVFLECVQDMDHENMFWYRQDPGLGLRLIYFSYDVKMKEKGDIPEGYSVSREKKERFSLILESASTNQTSMYLCASSLSGSGNTIYFGEGSWLTVV.

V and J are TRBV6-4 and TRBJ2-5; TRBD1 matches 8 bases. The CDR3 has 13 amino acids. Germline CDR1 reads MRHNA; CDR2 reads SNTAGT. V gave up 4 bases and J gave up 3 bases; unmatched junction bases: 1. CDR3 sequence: CASSGTGKETQYF. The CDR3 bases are TGTGCCAGCAGTGGGACAGGGAAAGAGACCCAGTACTTC.

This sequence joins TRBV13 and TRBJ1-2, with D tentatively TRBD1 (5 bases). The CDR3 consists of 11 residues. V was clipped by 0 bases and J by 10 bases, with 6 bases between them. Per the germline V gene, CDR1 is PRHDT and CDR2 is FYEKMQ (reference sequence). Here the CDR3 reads CASSLGQVYTF. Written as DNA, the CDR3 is TGTGCCAGCAGCTTAGGACAGGTCTACACCTTC.

As DNA, the CDR3 is TGTGCCATCAGTGAGTCCCTAGCGGAGGGTCAAAATCAGCCCCAGCATTTT. Protein sequence: CAISESLAEGQNQPQHF. The chain recombines TRBV10-3 with TRBJ1-5; D remains unclear. Per the germline V gene, CDR1 is ENHRY and CDR2 is SYGVKD. V lost 0 bases and J lost 4, with 16 bases in between. This CDR3 spans 17 amino acids.

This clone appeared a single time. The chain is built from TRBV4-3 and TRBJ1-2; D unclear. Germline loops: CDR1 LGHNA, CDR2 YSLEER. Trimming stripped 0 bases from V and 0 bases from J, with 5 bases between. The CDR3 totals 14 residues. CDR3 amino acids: CASSQDEANYGYTF. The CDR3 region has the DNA TGCGCCAGCAGCCAAGATGAGGCTAACTATGGCTACACCTTC.

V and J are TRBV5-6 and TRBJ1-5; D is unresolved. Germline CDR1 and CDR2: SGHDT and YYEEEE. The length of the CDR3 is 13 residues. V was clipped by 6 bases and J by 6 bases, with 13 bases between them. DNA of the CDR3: TGTGCCAGCACTGCGGGGAGCGTTCAGCCCCAGCATTTT. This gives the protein CASTAGSVQPQHF.

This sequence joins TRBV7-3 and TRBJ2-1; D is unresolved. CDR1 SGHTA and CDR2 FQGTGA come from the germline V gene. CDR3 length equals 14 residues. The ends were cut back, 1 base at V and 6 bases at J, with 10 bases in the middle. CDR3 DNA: TGTGCCAGCAGCTTAATATCTCGAGGCAATGAGCAGTTCTTC. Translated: CASSLISRGNEQFF.

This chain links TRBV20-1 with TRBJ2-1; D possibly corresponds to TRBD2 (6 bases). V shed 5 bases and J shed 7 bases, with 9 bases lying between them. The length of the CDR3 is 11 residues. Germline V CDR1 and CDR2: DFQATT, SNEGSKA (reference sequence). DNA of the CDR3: TGCAGTGCTGAGGGAGGTAATGAGCAGTTCTTC. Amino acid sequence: CSAEGGNEQFF.